This T cell receptor beta chain was recovered during a study of T cells in tuberculosis. Study-level background: This South African cohort compared adolescents with or without latent tuberculosis against adults with active tuberculosis. The study's findings and limits: The TCR-beta difference was not significant; alpha differences partly reflected length.

The repertoire was sequenced with immunoSEQ multiplex PCR; TCRdb's copy has only in-frame clones and lacks some. This sample yields 20,000 to 25,000 clones, of which less than 97% are seen a single time; approximately 8.5% belongs to the top ten. This CDR3 comprises 15 residues. Germline lookup yields CDR1 SNHLY and CDR2 FYNNEI. Losses at the gene ends were 8 bases for V and 9 bases for J; bases not matched to a gene: 13. On this clone itself: The antigen remains unidentified.

The sample comprised PBMCs. The J gene is TRBJ1-5, the V gene TRBV2; 10 bases are shared with TRBD1. The source of this sequence is a donor between 10 and 29 years old with latent tuberculosis or without tuberculosis infection. The CDR3 spells CASGSDRGSIRPQHF. CDR3 nucleotides: TGTGCCAGCGGATCGGACAGGGGGAGCATCCGGCCCCAGCATTTT.